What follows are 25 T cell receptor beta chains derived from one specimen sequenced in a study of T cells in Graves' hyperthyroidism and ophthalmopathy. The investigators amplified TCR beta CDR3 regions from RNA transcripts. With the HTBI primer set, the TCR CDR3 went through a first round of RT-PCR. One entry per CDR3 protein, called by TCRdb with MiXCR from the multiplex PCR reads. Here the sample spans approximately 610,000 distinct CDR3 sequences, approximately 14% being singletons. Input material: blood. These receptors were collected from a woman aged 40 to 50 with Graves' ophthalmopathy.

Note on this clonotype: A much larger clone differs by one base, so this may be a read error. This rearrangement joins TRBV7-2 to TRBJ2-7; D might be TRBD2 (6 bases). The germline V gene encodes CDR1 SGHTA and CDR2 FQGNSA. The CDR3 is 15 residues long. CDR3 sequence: CASSIGSTDSYEQCF. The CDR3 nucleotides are TGTGCCAGCAGCATCGGGAGTACCGACTCCTACGAGCAGTGCTTC.

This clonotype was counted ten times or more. As DNA, the CDR3 is TGTGCCAGCAGCACACCAGCCCGGGACAGGGGCCACAAAAACATTCAGTACTTC. Translation: CASSTPARDRGHKNIQYF. The V call is TRBV28, the J call TRBJ2-4; 10 bases map to TRBD1. The CDR3 consists of 18 residues. Per the germline V gene, CDR1 is MDHEN and CDR2 is SYDVKM. J lost 3 bases, V lost 6 bases, and 14 bases had no gene match.

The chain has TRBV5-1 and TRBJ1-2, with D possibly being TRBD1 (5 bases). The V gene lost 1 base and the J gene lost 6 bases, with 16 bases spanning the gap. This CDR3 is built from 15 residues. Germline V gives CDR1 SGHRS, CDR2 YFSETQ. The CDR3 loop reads CASSLSGGDFDGYTF. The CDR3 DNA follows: TGCGCCAGCAGCTTGTCCGGGGGAGACTTCGATGGCTACACCTTC.

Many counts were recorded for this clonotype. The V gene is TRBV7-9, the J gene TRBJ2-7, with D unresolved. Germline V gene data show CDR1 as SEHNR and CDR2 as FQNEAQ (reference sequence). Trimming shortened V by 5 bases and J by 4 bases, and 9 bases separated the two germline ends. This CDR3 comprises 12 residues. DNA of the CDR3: TGTGCCAGCAGCCGACAACGTTACGAGCAGTACTTC. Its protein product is CASSRQRYEQYF.

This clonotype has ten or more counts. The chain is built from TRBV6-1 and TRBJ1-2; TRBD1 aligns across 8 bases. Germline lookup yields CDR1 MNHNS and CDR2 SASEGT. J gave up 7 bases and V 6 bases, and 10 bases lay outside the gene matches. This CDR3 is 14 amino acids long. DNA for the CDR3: TGTGCCAGCAGCCAAACCGGACAGGGATCTGGCTACACCTTC. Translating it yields CASSQTGQGSGYTF.

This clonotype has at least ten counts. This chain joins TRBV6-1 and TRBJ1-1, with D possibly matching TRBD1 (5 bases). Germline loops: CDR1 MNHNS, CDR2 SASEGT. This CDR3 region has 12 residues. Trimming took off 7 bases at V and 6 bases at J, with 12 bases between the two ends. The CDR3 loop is CASTKRGSEAFF. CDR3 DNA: TGTGCCAGCACCAAAAGGGGATCTGAAGCTTTCTTT.

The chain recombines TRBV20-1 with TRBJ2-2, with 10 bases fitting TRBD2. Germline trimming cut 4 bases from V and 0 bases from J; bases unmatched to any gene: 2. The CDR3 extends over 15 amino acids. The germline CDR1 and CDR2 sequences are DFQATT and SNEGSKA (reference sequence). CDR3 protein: CSAKLAGANTGELFF. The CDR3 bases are TGCAGTGCTAAGCTAGCGGGAGCGAACACCGGGGAGCTGTTTTTT.

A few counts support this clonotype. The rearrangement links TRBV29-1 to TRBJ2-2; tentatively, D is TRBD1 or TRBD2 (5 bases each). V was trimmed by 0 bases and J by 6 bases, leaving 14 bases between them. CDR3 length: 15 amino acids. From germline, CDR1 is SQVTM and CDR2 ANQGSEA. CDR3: CSVEDPGRGAGELFF. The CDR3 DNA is TGCAGCGTTGAAGACCCGGGAAGGGGCGCCGGGGAGCTGTTTTTT.

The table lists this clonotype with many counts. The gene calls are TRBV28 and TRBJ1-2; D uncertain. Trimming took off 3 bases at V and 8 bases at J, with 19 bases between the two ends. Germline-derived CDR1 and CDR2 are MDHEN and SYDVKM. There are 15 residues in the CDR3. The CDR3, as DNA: TGTGCCAGCAGTTTTGTAGAGGACGCAGGTCGGGGCTACACCTTC. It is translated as CASSFVEDAGRGYTF.

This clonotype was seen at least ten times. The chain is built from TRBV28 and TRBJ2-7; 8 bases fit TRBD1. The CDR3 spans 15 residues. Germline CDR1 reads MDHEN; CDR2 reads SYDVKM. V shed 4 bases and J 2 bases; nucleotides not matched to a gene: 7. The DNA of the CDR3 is TGTGCCAGCAGTTCGGACCGGGACAGGACCTACGAGCAGTACTTC. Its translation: CASSSDRDRTYEQYF.

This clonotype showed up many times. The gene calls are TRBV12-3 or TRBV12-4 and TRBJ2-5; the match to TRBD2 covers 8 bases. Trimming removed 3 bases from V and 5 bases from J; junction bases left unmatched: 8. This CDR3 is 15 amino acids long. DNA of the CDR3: TGTGCCAGCAGTTTCGGGATAGCGGGATCGGAGACCCAGTACTTC. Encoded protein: CASSFGIAGSETQYF.

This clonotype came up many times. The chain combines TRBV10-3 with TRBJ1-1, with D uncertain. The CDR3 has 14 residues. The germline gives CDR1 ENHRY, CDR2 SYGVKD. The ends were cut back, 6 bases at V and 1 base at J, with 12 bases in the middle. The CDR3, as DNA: TGTGCCATCAGGGGGTCCATTGAGAACACTGAAGCTTTCTTT. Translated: CAIRGSIENTEAFF.

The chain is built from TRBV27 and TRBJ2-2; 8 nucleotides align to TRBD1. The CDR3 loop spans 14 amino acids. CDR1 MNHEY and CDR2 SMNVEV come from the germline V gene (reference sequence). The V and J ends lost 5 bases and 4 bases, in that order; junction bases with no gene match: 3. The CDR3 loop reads CASSKDRVTGELFF. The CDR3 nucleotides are TGTGCCAGCAGTAAGGACAGGGTCACCGGGGAGCTGTTTTTT.

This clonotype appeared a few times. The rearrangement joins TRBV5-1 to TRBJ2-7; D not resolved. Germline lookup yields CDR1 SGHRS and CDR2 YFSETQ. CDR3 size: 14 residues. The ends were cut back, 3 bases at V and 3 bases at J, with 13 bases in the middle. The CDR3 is CASSYDLGSYEQYF. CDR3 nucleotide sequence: TGCGCCAGCAGCTACGATCTAGGCAGCTACGAGCAGTACTTC.

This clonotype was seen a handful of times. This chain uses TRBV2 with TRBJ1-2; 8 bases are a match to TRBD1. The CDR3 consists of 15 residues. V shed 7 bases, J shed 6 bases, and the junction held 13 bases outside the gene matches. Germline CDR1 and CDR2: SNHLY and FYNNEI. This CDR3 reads CASTLPGQGLNGYTF. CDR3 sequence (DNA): TGTGCCAGCACCTTACCTGGACAGGGATTAAATGGCTACACCTTC.

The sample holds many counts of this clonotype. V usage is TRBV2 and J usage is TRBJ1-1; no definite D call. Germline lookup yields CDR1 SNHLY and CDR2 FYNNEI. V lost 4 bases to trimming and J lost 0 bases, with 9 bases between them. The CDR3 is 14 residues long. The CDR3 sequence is CASSALPVNTEAFF. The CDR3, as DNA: TGTGCCAGCAGTGCTCTACCGGTGAACACTGAAGCTTTCTTT.

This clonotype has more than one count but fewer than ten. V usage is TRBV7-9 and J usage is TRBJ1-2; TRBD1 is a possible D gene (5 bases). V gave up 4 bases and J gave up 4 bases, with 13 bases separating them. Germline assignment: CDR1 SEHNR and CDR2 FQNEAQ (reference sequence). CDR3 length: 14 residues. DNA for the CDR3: TGTGCCAGCAGCTCGCTGACAGAGGGCTATGGCTACACCTTC. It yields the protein CASSSLTEGYGYTF.

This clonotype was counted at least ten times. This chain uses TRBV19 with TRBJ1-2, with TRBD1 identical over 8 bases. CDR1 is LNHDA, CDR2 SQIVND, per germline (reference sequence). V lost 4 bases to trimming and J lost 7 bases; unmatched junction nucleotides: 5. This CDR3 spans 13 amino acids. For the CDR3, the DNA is TGTGCCAGTAGTACCCAACAGGGGGTTGGCTACACCTTC. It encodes CASSTQQGVGYTF.

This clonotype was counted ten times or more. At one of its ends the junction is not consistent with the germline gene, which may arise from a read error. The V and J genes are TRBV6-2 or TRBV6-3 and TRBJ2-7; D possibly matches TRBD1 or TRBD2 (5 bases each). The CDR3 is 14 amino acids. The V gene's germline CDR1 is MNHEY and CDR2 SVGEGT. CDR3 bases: TGTGCCAGCAGTTACTCGGGACCTGCCTACGAGCAGCACTTC. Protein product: CASSYSGPAYEQHF.

Here the CDR3 reads CASSYSPGRSGYTF. CDR3 DNA: TGTGCCAGCAGTTACAGTCCGGGGCGGAGCGGCTACACCTTC. The chain carries TRBV6-5 and TRBJ1-2, with a weak D call TRBD1 (5 bases). V lost 2 bases and J 8 bases, leaving 15 bases between the germline ends. The CDR3 runs to 14 residues. Germline-derived CDR1 and CDR2 are MNHEY and SVGAGI.

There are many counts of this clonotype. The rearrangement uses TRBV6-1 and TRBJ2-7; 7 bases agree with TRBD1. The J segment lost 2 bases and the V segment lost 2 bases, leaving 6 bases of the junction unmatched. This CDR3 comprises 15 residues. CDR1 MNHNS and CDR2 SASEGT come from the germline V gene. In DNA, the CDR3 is TGTGCCAGCAGTGAATGGGACAGCCCCACCTACGAGCAGTACTTC. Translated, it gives CASSEWDSPTYEQYF.

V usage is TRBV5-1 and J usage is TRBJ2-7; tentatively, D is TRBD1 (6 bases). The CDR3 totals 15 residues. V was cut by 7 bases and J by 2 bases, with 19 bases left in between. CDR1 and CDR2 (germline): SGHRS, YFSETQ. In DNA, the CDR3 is TGCGCCAGCGAGCTTGGGTCAGGGGCTGCCTACGAGCAGTACTTC. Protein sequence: CASELGSGAAYEQYF.

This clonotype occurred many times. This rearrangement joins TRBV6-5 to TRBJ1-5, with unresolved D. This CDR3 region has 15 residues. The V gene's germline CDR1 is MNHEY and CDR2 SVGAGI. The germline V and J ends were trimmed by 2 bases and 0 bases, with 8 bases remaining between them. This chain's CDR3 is CASSYPTDSNQPQHF. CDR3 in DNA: TGTGCCAGCAGTTACCCGACGGATAGCAATCAGCCCCAGCATTTT.

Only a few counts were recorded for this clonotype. DNA for the CDR3: TGTGCCAGCAGAGAGACAGGTACACCAAATGGCTACACCTTC. Translated, it gives CASRETGTPNGYTF. The V call is TRBV6-1, the J call TRBJ1-2, with D possibly matching TRBD1 (6 bases). Trimming took 6 bases from V and 6 from J, leaving 17 bases between them. CDR3 length: 14 residues. Germline CDR1 reads MNHNS; CDR2 reads SASEGT.

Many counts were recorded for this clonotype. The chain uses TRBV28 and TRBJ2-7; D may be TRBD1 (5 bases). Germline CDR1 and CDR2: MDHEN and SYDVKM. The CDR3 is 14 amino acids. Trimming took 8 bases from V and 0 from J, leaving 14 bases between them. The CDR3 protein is CASGATASSYEQYF. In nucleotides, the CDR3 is TGTGCCAGCGGGGCCACAGCGAGCTCCTACGAGCAGTACTTC.